This TCR beta chain was identified in a study of T cell responses to AZD1222 COVID-19 vaccine. Study-wide results and limits: Clonal diversity may have been underestimated in mostly white British donors. Baseline serostatus was positive in only a handful of AZD1222 recipients. Every sample of the repertoires postdated the peak T cell response.

The CDR3 is made up of 14 amino acids. The germline V gene encodes CDR1 LGHDT and CDR2 YNNKEL (reference sequence). V dropped 0 bases and J dropped 1 base, with 6 bases sitting between them. The data were produced by immunoSEQ multiplex PCR, yet TCRdb's version contains in-frame clones alone and is incomplete. Here the sample spans about 120,000 clones, 87% being singletons. This clone has a single count. Its antigen is not known. The V call is TRBV3-1 (or the pseudogene TRBV3-2), the J call TRBJ1-1, with no clear D. Specimen: peripheral blood, collected on day 0 of AZD1222 vaccination. This receptor was obtained from an adult in good health. The CDR3 loop is CASSQETPNTEAFF. Here the CDR3 DNA reads TGTGCCAGCAGCCAAGAGACACCGAACACTGAAGCTTTCTTT.